The text below deals with one TCR beta chain. The PCR made use of 60 Vbeta and 13 Jbeta primers. Profiled with immunoSEQ multiplex PCR; TCRdb holds only in-frame clones, not every one. This sample has 120,000 or so clones, with 65% to 90% found just once. The source of the sample is a study of cytomegalovirus exposure and HLA in healthy donors. The CDR3 is 11 amino acids. V was trimmed by 3 bases and J by 4 bases, leaving 5 bases between them. Germline V gives CDR1 GTSNPN, CDR2 SVGIG (reference sequence). This sequence was found in a male donor in good health and CMV-seropositive. V is TRBV30 and J is TRBJ2-3, with D unresolved. Material for sequencing was PBMCs. The CDR3 DNA reads as TGTGCCTGGAGGGCTTCAGATACGCAGTATTTT. It specifies CAWRASDTQYF.